A selection of T cell receptor beta chains follows, all from one sample in a study of OX40 agonist ivuxolimab in advanced cancers. The table came from immunoSEQ multiplex PCR; TCRdb's copy has only in-frame clones and leaves some out. The sample consists of about 26,000 clones, approximately 91% of them appearing once. The sample in question was CD4+ or CD8+ T cells sorted from blood, obtained in a trial of the OX40 agonist ivuxolimab. The receptors shown here come from an adult with an advanced solid tumor such as melanoma, head and neck, liver or kidney cancer. CDR3s include the opening cysteine and the closing phenylalanine or tryptophan. A D gene is named only where the DNA matches it firmly. A row's size may be missing; if present it is once, few, many or a size class.

clone size: -
J gene: TRBJ1-1
CDR3 length: 17
D gene: -
V gene: TRBV13
CDR3 protein: CASSLVGGMKSSTEAFF
CDR3 DNA: TGTGCCAGCAGCTTAGTCGGAGGGATGAAGTCGAGCACTGAAGCTTTCTTT

clone size: -
J gene: TRBJ2-2
CDR3 length: 17
D gene: TRBD2
V gene: TRBV9
CDR3 protein: CASSPGLAGGAFGELFF
CDR3 DNA: TGTGCCAGCAGCCCCGGTTTAGCGGGGGGGGCCTTCGGGGAGCTGTTTTTT

clone size: -
J gene: TRBJ2-1
CDR3 length: 15
D gene: TRBD2
V gene: TRBV27
CDR3 protein: CASSLAGGLTTEQFF
CDR3 DNA: TGTGCCAGCAGTTTAGCGGGAGGCCTTACAACTGAGCAGTTCTTC

clone size: -
J gene: TRBJ1-6
CDR3 length: 14
D gene: TRBD1
V gene: TRBV5-1
CDR3 protein: CASSLGTGESPLHF
CDR3 DNA: TGCGCCAGCAGCTTAGGGACAGGGGAGTCACCCCTCCACTTT

clone size: -
J gene: TRBJ2-7
CDR3 length: 15
D gene: TRBD2
V gene: TRBV6-5
CDR3 protein: CASSQLAGGPDEQYF
CDR3 DNA: TGTGCCAGCTCCCAGCTAGCGGGAGGGCCCGACGAGCAGTACTTC

clone size: once
J gene: TRBJ2-2
CDR3 length: 11
D gene: -
V gene: TRBV19
CDR3 protein: CASTGTGELFF
CDR3 DNA: TGTGCCAGTACTGGAACCGGGGAGCTGTTTTTT

clone size: -
J gene: TRBJ1-2
CDR3 length: 10
D gene: -
V gene: TRBV28
CDR3 protein: CASGFYGYTF
CDR3 DNA: TGTGCCAGCGGGTTTTATGGCTACACCTTC

clone size: -
J gene: TRBJ1-2
CDR3 length: 15
D gene: TRBD1
V gene: TRBV27
CDR3 protein: CASSLTGGIVAGYTF
CDR3 DNA: TGTGCCAGCAGTTTAACAGGGGGCATTGTAGCTGGCTACACCTTC

clone size: -
J gene: TRBJ1-5
CDR3 length: 12
D gene: -
V gene: TRBV2
CDR3 protein: CASSEGPLPQHF
CDR3 DNA: TGTGCCAGCAGTGAAGGCCCACTGCCCCAGCATTTT

clone size: -
J gene: TRBJ2-3
CDR3 length: 14
D gene: -
V gene: TRBV28
CDR3 protein: CASSSPGEADTQYF
CDR3 DNA: TGTGCCAGCAGTTCTCCGGGGGAGGCAGATACGCAGTATTTT

clone size: few
J gene: TRBJ1-5
CDR3 length: 14
D gene: TRBD1
V gene: TRBV6-5
CDR3 protein: CASRTGISNQPQHF
CDR3 DNA: TGTGCCAGCAGGACAGGGATTAGCAATCAGCCCCAGCATTTT

clone size: -
J gene: TRBJ2-7
CDR3 length: 17
D gene: TRBD1
V gene: TRBV4-2
CDR3 protein: CASSQESSGQISYEQYF
CDR3 DNA: TGTGCCAGCAGCCAAGAATCCTCGGGACAGATATCCTACGAGCAGTACTTC

clone size: once
J gene: TRBJ2-1
CDR3 length: 13
D gene: -
V gene: TRBV19
CDR3 protein: CASSGLSYNEQFF
CDR3 DNA: TGTGCCAGTAGCGGGCTTTCCTACAATGAGCAGTTCTTC

clone size: -
J gene: TRBJ2-5
CDR3 length: 12
D gene: -
V gene: TRBV7-9
CDR3 protein: CASSLDHPAQYF
CDR3 DNA: TGTGCCAGCAGCTTAGACCATCCGGCCCAGTACTTC

clone size: -
J gene: TRBJ2-7
CDR3 length: 17
D gene: -
V gene: TRBV15
CDR3 protein: CATSRPASPRGSDEQYF
CDR3 DNA: TGTGCCACCAGCAGACCGGCGAGTCCAAGGGGGTCCGACGAGCAGTACTTC

clone size: once
J gene: TRBJ2-5
CDR3 length: 17
D gene: TRBD1
V gene: TRBV25-1
CDR3 protein: CASSEEDRVYRLETQYF
CDR3 DNA: TGTGCCAGCAGTGAAGAGGACAGGGTTTATCGTTTGGAGACCCAGTACTTC

clone size: -
J gene: TRBJ2-1
CDR3 length: 11
D gene: -
V gene: TRBV7-9
CDR3 protein: CASSLTNEQFF
CDR3 DNA: TGTGCCAGCAGCTTAACTAATGAGCAGTTCTTC

clone size: -
J gene: TRBJ1-2
CDR3 length: 14
D gene: TRBD1
V gene: TRBV14
CDR3 protein: CASSHAGTGGSYTF
CDR3 DNA: TGTGCCAGCAGCCACGCAGGGACAGGGGGGAGCTACACCTTC

clone size: -
J gene: TRBJ1-2
CDR3 length: 14
D gene: -
V gene: TRBV5-5
CDR3 protein: CASSFGTSIYGYTF
CDR3 DNA: TGTGCCAGCAGCTTTGGGACTTCAATTTATGGCTACACCTTC

clone size: few
J gene: TRBJ1-1
CDR3 length: 11
D gene: -
V gene: TRBV29-1
CDR3 protein: CSVEANTEAFF
CDR3 DNA: TGCAGCGTTGAGGCGAACACTGAAGCTTTCTTT

clone size: -
J gene: TRBJ2-2
CDR3 length: 15
D gene: -
V gene: TRBV28
CDR3 protein: CASTPGRSNTGELFF
CDR3 DNA: TGTGCCAGCACCCCCGGACGGTCCAACACCGGGGAGCTGTTTTTT

clone size: -
J gene: TRBJ2-7
CDR3 length: 13
D gene: -
V gene: TRBV11-2
CDR3 protein: CASSQILVTEQYF
CDR3 DNA: TGTGCCAGCAGCCAGATACTAGTAACCGAGCAGTACTTC

clone size: once
J gene: TRBJ1-2
CDR3 length: 16
D gene: -
V gene: TRBV4-1
CDR3 protein: CASSREPWAGTYGYTF
CDR3 DNA: TGCGCCAGCAGTCGGGAACCCTGGGCAGGTACCTATGGCTACACCTTC

clone size: -
J gene: TRBJ2-2
CDR3 length: 17
D gene: TRBD1
V gene: TRBV7-4
CDR3 protein: CASSARPGQGASGELFF
CDR3 DNA: TGTGCCAGCAGCGCTCGACCGGGACAGGGGGCGTCCGGGGAGCTGTTTTTT

clone size: once
J gene: TRBJ2-3
CDR3 length: 15
D gene: TRBD2
V gene: TRBV6-4
CDR3 protein: CASSDSSGGPDTQYF
CDR3 DNA: TGTGCCAGCAGTGATTCTAGCGGGGGCCCGGATACGCAGTATTTT

clone size: -
J gene: TRBJ2-1
CDR3 length: 14
D gene: -
V gene: TRBV18
CDR3 protein: CASSLTATYNEQFF
CDR3 DNA: TGTGCCAGCTCTCTGACAGCGACCTACAATGAGCAGTTCTTC

clone size: few
J gene: TRBJ1-4
CDR3 length: 16
D gene: TRBD1
V gene: TRBV4-3
CDR3 protein: CASSPGTGEGSEKLFF
CDR3 DNA: TGCGCCAGCAGCCCAGGGACAGGGGAGGGCAGTGAAAAACTGTTTTTT

clone size: -
J gene: TRBJ2-1
CDR3 length: 13
D gene: -
V gene: TRBV5-1
CDR3 protein: CASSLSTHNEQFF
CDR3 DNA: TGCGCCAGCAGCTTGTCTACACACAATGAGCAGTTCTTC

clone size: -
J gene: TRBJ2-7
CDR3 length: 14
D gene: TRBD1
V gene: TRBV7-9
CDR3 protein: CASSPRQGSYEQYF
CDR3 DNA: TGTGCCAGCAGCCCGCGACAGGGGTCCTACGAGCAGTACTTC

clone size: once
J gene: TRBJ1-2
CDR3 length: 15
D gene: -
V gene: TRBV27
CDR3 protein: CASSSKEGWGYGYTF
CDR3 DNA: TGTGCCAGCAGTTCTAAGGAGGGCTGGGGCTATGGCTACACCTTC

clone size: -
J gene: TRBJ1-3
CDR3 length: 14
D gene: -
V gene: TRBV5-4
CDR3 protein: CASSSPDKGNTIYF
CDR3 DNA: TGTGCCAGCAGCTCCCCCGATAAGGGAAACACCATATATTTT

clone size: -
J gene: TRBJ2-1
CDR3 length: 14
D gene: TRBD2
V gene: TRBV5-1
CDR3 protein: CASREREGLDEQFF
CDR3 DNA: TGCGCCAGCAGGGAGCGGGAGGGCCTCGATGAGCAGTTCTTC

clone size: -
J gene: TRBJ1-4
CDR3 length: 15
D gene: -
V gene: TRBV19
CDR3 protein: CASSIYTAPNEKLFF
CDR3 DNA: TGTGCCAGTAGTATCTACACGGCACCTAATGAAAAACTGTTTTTT

clone size: -
J gene: TRBJ2-2
CDR3 length: 15
D gene: -
V gene: TRBV19
CDR3 protein: CASSIGLGRSGELFF
CDR3 DNA: TGTGCTAGTAGTATTGGCCTTGGGCGGTCCGGGGAGCTGTTTTTT

clone size: -
J gene: TRBJ2-4
CDR3 length: 14
D gene: -
V gene: TRBV7-9
CDR3 protein: CASSLSIAKNIQYF
CDR3 DNA: TGTGCCAGCAGCTTATCAATAGCCAAAAACATTCAGTACTTC

clone size: -
J gene: TRBJ1-1
CDR3 length: 13
D gene: -
V gene: TRBV7-6
CDR3 protein: CASSPGGAAEAFF
CDR3 DNA: TGTGCCAGCAGCCCTGGGGGGGCCGCAGAAGCTTTCTTT

clone size: -
J gene: TRBJ2-5
CDR3 length: 13
D gene: -
V gene: TRBV9
CDR3 protein: CASSVGAVETQYF
CDR3 DNA: TGTGCCAGCAGCGTAGGGGCAGTAGAGACCCAGTACTTC

clone size: -
J gene: TRBJ2-1
CDR3 length: 12
D gene: -
V gene: TRBV11-1
CDR3 protein: CASSSKWNEQFF
CDR3 DNA: TGTGCCAGCAGTTCAAAGTGGAATGAGCAGTTCTTC

clone size: -
J gene: TRBJ2-1
CDR3 length: 16
D gene: TRBD2
V gene: TRBV11-2
CDR3 protein: CASSETSGAGGGEQFF
CDR3 DNA: TGTGCCAGCAGCGAGACTAGCGGGGCTGGGGGAGGTGAGCAGTTCTTC

clone size: -
J gene: TRBJ2-3
CDR3 length: 15
D gene: TRBD1
V gene: TRBV2
CDR3 protein: CASSETGAPTDTQYF
CDR3 DNA: TGTGCCAGCAGTGAGACAGGGGCCCCCACAGATACGCAGTATTTT

clone size: -
J gene: TRBJ2-3
CDR3 length: 13
D gene: -
V gene: TRBV9
CDR3 protein: CASNLQGTDTQYF
CDR3 DNA: TGTGCCAGCAACCTACAGGGAACAGATACGCAGTATTTT

clone size: -
J gene: TRBJ2-4
CDR3 length: 17
D gene: TRBD2
V gene: TRBV10-3
CDR3 protein: CAISETGLAGGQNIQYF
CDR3 DNA: TGTGCCATCAGTGAGACTGGACTAGCGGGGGGCCAAAACATTCAGTACTTC

clone size: -
J gene: TRBJ2-3
CDR3 length: 13
D gene: -
V gene: TRBV2
CDR3 protein: CASSEVVSDTQYF
CDR3 DNA: TGTGCCAGCAGTGAAGTGGTCAGTGATACGCAGTATTTT

clone size: -
J gene: TRBJ1-4
CDR3 length: 15
D gene: -
V gene: TRBV25-1
CDR3 protein: CASSELRAANEKLFF
CDR3 DNA: TGTGCCAGCAGTGAACTAAGGGCTGCTAATGAAAAACTGTTTTTT

clone size: -
J gene: TRBJ2-7
CDR3 length: 15
D gene: -
V gene: TRBV4-3
CDR3 protein: CASSQATAGTYEQYF
CDR3 DNA: TGCGCCAGCAGCCAAGCCACCGCCGGAACCTACGAGCAGTACTTC

clone size: -
J gene: TRBJ1-2
CDR3 length: 15
D gene: TRBD1
V gene: TRBV4-2
CDR3 protein: CASSHKTGGFLGYTF
CDR3 DNA: TGTGCCAGCAGCCATAAGACAGGGGGTTTTCTTGGCTACACCTTC

clone size: few
J gene: TRBJ2-1
CDR3 length: 15
D gene: TRBD2
V gene: TRBV5-4
CDR3 protein: CASSLVTSGYNEQFF
CDR3 DNA: TGTGCCAGCAGCTTGGTGACTAGCGGATACAATGAGCAGTTCTTC

clone size: -
J gene: TRBJ2-7
CDR3 length: 14
D gene: TRBD2
V gene: TRBV2
CDR3 protein: CASSLSGARYEQYF
CDR3 DNA: TGTGCCAGCAGCCTTAGCGGGGCCCGGTACGAGCAGTACTTC

clone size: once
J gene: TRBJ1-1
CDR3 length: 14
D gene: -
V gene: TRBV27
CDR3 protein: CASSLLGVNTEAFF
CDR3 DNA: TGTGCCAGCAGCCTCCTAGGGGTGAACACTGAAGCTTTCTTT

clone size: -
J gene: TRBJ2-2
CDR3 length: 14
D gene: -
V gene: TRBV6-1
CDR3 protein: CASLLGANTGELFF
CDR3 DNA: TGTGCCAGCCTCCTGGGCGCGAACACCGGGGAGCTGTTTTTT

clone size: once
J gene: TRBJ1-1
CDR3 length: 13
D gene: -
V gene: TRBV28
CDR3 protein: CASSPYLNTEAFF
CDR3 DNA: TGTGCCAGCAGTCCTTACTTGAACACTGAAGCTTTCTTT

clone size: -
J gene: TRBJ2-7
CDR3 length: 14
D gene: TRBD2
V gene: TRBV7-2
CDR3 protein: CASSSGLAGVEQYF
CDR3 DNA: TGTGCCAGCAGCTCGGGACTAGCGGGGGTCGAGCAGTACTTC

clone size: -
J gene: TRBJ2-3
CDR3 length: 19
D gene: TRBD1
V gene: TRBV4-2
CDR3 protein: CASSPIEGQDSFSTDTQYF
CDR3 DNA: TGTGCCAGCAGCCCGATCGAGGGACAGGACTCCTTTTCCACAGATACGCAGTATTTT

clone size: -
J gene: TRBJ1-2
CDR3 length: 12
D gene: -
V gene: TRBV29-1
CDR3 protein: CSVKSGTDGYTF
CDR3 DNA: TGCAGCGTTAAGTCAGGGACGGATGGCTACACCTTC

clone size: -
J gene: TRBJ2-3
CDR3 length: 15
D gene: TRBD1
V gene: TRBV10-3
CDR3 protein: CASSEGTGGTDTQYF
CDR3 DNA: TGTGCCAGCAGTGAGGGGACAGGGGGCACAGATACGCAGTATTTT

clone size: -
J gene: TRBJ2-7
CDR3 length: 16
D gene: -
V gene: TRBV4-1
CDR3 protein: CASSPTSPKVVDEQYF
CDR3 DNA: TGCGCCAGCAGCCCGACGTCTCCTAAAGTGGTTGACGAGCAGTACTTC

clone size: few
J gene: TRBJ2-4
CDR3 length: 9
D gene: -
V gene: TRBV4-1
CDR3 protein: CASSGPRYF
CDR3 DNA: TGCGCCAGCAGCGGGCCAAGGTACTTC